A single sample gave rise to the 10 T cell receptor beta chains below, sequenced in a study of T-cell reconstitution after alpha-beta-depleted transplantation in children (dated by TCRdb to the mid-2010s). Receptor libraries were prepared by PCR. The instrument given in TCRdb is Illumina HiSeq 2500. Molecular barcoding was employed in the preparation of TCR libraries, with unique molecular identifiers being used to normalize TCRbeta repertoire quantification. TCRdb's own reprocessing of the public reads used fastp at Q25 and MiXCR and kept productive beta chains. Rows are unified per CDR3 protein, each entry keeping the most common DNA and genes. Counted in this sample were about 110,000 distinct CDR3 sequences; about a tenth of them appeared once. The biggest ten clones account for 8% of the sample. The sample here was PBMCs from the stem cell graft donor, taken from the stem cell graft. The source is a human donor who donated a stem cell graft to a child with acute lymphoblastic leukemia.

This rearrangement joins TRBV3-1 to TRBJ1-1, with D perhaps matching TRBD1 (6 bases). In germline, CDR1 is LGHDT, CDR2 YNNKEL (reference sequence). The CDR3 runs 15 residues. V was pared by 1 base and J by 6 bases, with 15 bases between. DNA of the CDR3: TGTGCCAGCAGCCAAGGTACAGGGCCTATGGCTGAAGCTTTCTTT. It encodes CASSQGTGPMAEAFF.

This clonotype showed up many times. The chain joins TRBV11-2 to TRBJ2-2, with D possibly called TRBD1 or TRBD2 (5 bases each). V was shortened by 5 bases and J by 4 bases, with 17 bases between the two germline ends. Germline CDR1 is SGHAT and CDR2 is FQNNGV. This CDR3 has 16 residues. The CDR3 region has the DNA TGTGCCAGCAGCCTTACTACTAGAGGGGTCACCGGGGAGCTGTTTTTT. Translation: CASSLTTRGVTGELFF.

This clonotype was recorded many times. This sequence joins TRBV6-1 and TRBJ1-1, with D hard to call. Germline V CDR1 and CDR2: MNHNS, SASEGT. CDR3 length: 13 residues. V dropped 0 bases and J dropped 2 bases, with 4 bases sitting between them. The CDR3 here is CASSEADNTEAFF. CDR3 DNA sequence: TGTGCCAGCAGTGAAGCGGACAACACTGAAGCTTTCTTT.

This clonotype has at least ten counts. The genes are TRBV11-2 and TRBJ2-1, with D unresolved. The germline CDR1 and CDR2 sequences are SGHAT and FQNNGV. The ends were cut back, 1 base at V and 7 bases at J, with 17 bases in the middle. CDR3 length: 16 residues. Here the CDR3 DNA reads TGTGCCAGCAGCTTAGGCTATGGGCCAAAGAGGAATGAGCAGTTCTTC. It encodes CASSLGYGPKRNEQFF.

This clonotype was observed many times. The genes are TRBV9 and TRBJ2-7, with TRBD1 identical over 8 bases. The CDR3 has 14 residues. Germline CDR1 is SGDLS and CDR2 is YYNGEE. V lost 0 bases and J lost 7; bases outside the gene matches: 6. CDR3: CASSVGTGTREQYF. DNA for the CDR3: TGTGCCAGCAGCGTAGGGACAGGGACTCGGGAGCAGTACTTC.

This clonotype was seen many times. V is TRBV7-8 and J is TRBJ2-7; perhaps TRBD1 as D (5 bases). The CDR3 is 17 residues long. Per germline, CDR1 SGHVS and CDR2 FQNEAQ. Trimming removed 5 bases from V and 3 bases from J, with 23 bases in between. CDR3: CASSAPTDSLFYYEQYF. The CDR3 coding sequence is TGTGCCAGCAGCGCCCCCACAGACAGCCTTTTCTACTACGAGCAGTACTTC.

This clonotype was counted between two and nine times. The chain uses TRBV11-2 and TRBJ2-7; D might be TRBD1 (7 bases). Trimming took off 7 bases at V and 5 bases at J, with 30 bases between the two ends. Germline V gives CDR1 SGHAT, CDR2 FQNNGV. The CDR3 is 18 amino acids. The CDR3 spells CASTGSPGGTAGNHEQYF. For the CDR3, the DNA is TGTGCCAGCACCGGATCCCCTGGCGGGACAGCCGGGAATCACGAGCAGTACTTC.

This clonotype was counted at least ten times. The gene calls are TRBV5-6 and TRBJ2-3; 8 nucleotides line up with TRBD2. Germline loops: CDR1 SGHDT, CDR2 YYEEEE. CDR3 length: 15 amino acids. Trimming cost V 4 bases and J 5 bases; bases outside gene matches: 9. The CDR3 DNA reads TGTGCCAGCAGCCCGCAGCGGGGGCCAGGAGATACGCAGTATTTT. Amino acid sequence: CASSPQRGPGDTQYF.

This clonotype was counted at least ten times. This chain uses TRBV7-2 with TRBJ2-1; weak D call: TRBD2 (6 bases). This CDR3 region has 14 residues. V was cut by 6 bases and J by 5 bases, with 14 bases left in between. CDR1 is SGHTA and CDR2 is FQGNSA in the germline V gene. CDR3 region: CASRGGTGNNEQFF. The CDR3 DNA reads as TGTGCCAGCAGAGGCGGGACCGGGAACAATGAGCAGTTCTTC.

Many counts were recorded for this clonotype. This chain joins TRBV5-1 and TRBJ2-3; D might be TRBD2 (6 bases). V gave up 1 base and J gave up 2 bases, with 14 bases separating them. Per germline, CDR1 SGHRS and CDR2 YFSETQ. There are 16 residues in the CDR3. The DNA of the CDR3 is TGCGCCAGCAGCTTGCTCCGGGACTCCTACACAGATACGCAGTATTTT. Its translation is CASSLLRDSYTDTQYF. Looking up the rest from reference TRBV5-1 and TRBJ2-3 gives the full variable domain: KAGVTQTPRYLIKTRGQQVTLSCSPISGHRSVSWYQQTPGQGLQFLFEYFSETQRNKGNFPGRFSGRQFSNSRSEMNVSTLELGDSALYLCASSLLRDSYTDTQYFGPGTRLTVL.